This TCR beta chain was obtained from a study of radiation and T cells in renal cell carcinoma. Study-level information: Nephrectomy followed 15 Gy stereotactic body radiation by 4 weeks.

There are 15 residues in the CDR3. Germline V gene sequence: CDR1 SGHTA, CDR2 FQGNSA. Losses at the gene ends were 5 bases for V and 4 bases for J; bases not matched to a gene: 8. Time point indicated: baseline pretreatment blood. Treatment given: 15 Gy SBRT to primary tumor, nephrectomy 4 weeks later. Here immunoSEQ multiplex PCR was the method, and the copy in TCRdb shows in-frame clones only, minus some. The top ten clones hold approximately 7.9% of a sample with some 95,000 clones, 65% to 90% of them seen once. This TCR was recovered from a man in his fifties or sixties with renal cell carcinoma. The sequencing here drew on blood, taken from a patient whose treatment included radiotherapy and nephrectomy. The chain has TRBV7-2 and TRBJ2-1; TRBD2 matches 7 bases. As DNA, the CDR3 is TGTGCCAGCAGCCCCTCTGGCGGGGGATACAATGAGCAGTTCTTC. Protein: CASSPSGGGYNEQFF.